This TCR beta chain derives from a study of blood T cell repertoires in COVID-19. Libraries were prepared by immunoSEQ multiplex PCR; TCRdb keeps only in-frame clonotypes and omits some of them. The table shows roughly 200,000 clones, with 80% to 90% occurring only once. Per the germline V gene, CDR1 is SEHNR and CDR2 is FQNEAQ (reference sequence). The CDR3 length is 14 residues. Details on this clone: A junction boundary mismatches the germline segment, possibly from a read error.

The chain is built from TRBV7-9 and TRBJ2-5; maybe TRBD1 (6 bases). The sequencing input was PBMCs or T cells enriched from blood (not recorded which). This TCR came from a woman aged 40-49 years with acute COVID-19. The CDR3 here is CASTLTGPQETQYF. As DNA, the CDR3 is TGTGCCAGCACCTTAACAGGGCCCCAAGAGACCCAGTACTTC.